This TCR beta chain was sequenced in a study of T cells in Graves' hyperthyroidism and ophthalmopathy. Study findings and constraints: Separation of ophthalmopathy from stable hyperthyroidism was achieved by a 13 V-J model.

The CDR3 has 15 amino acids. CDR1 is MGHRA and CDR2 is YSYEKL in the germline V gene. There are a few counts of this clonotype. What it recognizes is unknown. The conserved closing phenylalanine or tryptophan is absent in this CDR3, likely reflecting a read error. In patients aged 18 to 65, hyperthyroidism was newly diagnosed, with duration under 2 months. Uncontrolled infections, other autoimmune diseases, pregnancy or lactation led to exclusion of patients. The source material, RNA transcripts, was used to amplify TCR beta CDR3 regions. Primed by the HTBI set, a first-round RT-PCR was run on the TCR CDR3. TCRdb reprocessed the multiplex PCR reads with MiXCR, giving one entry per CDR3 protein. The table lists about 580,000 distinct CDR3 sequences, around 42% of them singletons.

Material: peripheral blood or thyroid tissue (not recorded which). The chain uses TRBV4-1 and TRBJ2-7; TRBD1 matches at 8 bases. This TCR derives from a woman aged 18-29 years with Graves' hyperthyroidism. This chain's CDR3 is CASSQDLQGDYEQYL. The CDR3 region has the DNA TGTGCCAGCAGCCAAGACTTACAGGGGGACTACGAGCAGTACCTC.